This entry lists 24 T cell receptor beta chains sequenced from one sample in a study of identical twins. TCRdb ran MiXCR on the 5' RACE reads and lists one entry per CDR3 protein. This table has approximately 600,000 distinct CDR3 sequences, nearly 10% appearing once. The sample was also linked to a second study, of yellow fever vaccine responses in identical twins.

Sequencing was carried out using PBMCs. Receptors originate from a woman between 18 and 29 years old in good health.

This clonotype has ten or more counts. The chain has TRBV5-1 and TRBJ2-1; 7 positions match TRBD2. J was trimmed by 2 bases and V by 3 bases; bases with no gene match: 5. There are 15 residues in the CDR3. CDR1 is SGHRS and CDR2 is YFSETQ in the germline V gene. The CDR3 bases are TGCGCCAGCAGCTCCCGGGGGGATACCTACAATGAGCAGTTCTTC. Protein sequence: CASSSRGDTYNEQFF.

The chain links TRBV29-1 to TRBJ1-1, with a weak D call TRBD1 (6 bases). Germline-derived CDR1 and CDR2 are SQVTM and ANQGSEA. V was shortened by 7 bases and J by 1 base, with 13 bases between the two germline ends. This CDR3 is built from 13 residues. The CDR3 sequence: CSARDTSNTEAFF. Here the CDR3 DNA reads TGCAGCGCTAGGGACACCTCGAACACTGAAGCTTTCTTT.

The CDR3 coding sequence is TGTGCCAGCAGTTCCTCGGGACTAGCGGATACTAAAAACATTCAGTACTTC. Residues: CASSSSGLADTKNIQYF. The chain uses TRBV28 and TRBJ2-4; TRBD2 agrees at 11 bases. Germline trimming cut 4 bases from V and 4 bases from J; bases unmatched to any gene: 9. The CDR3 length is 17 residues. The germline CDR1 and CDR2 sequences are MDHEN and SYDVKM. The complete variable domain, with remaining parts taken from reference TRBV28 and TRBJ2-4, reads DVKVTQSSRYLVKRTGEKVFLECVQDMDHENMFWYRQDPGLGLRLIYFSYDVKMKEKGDIPEGYSVSREKKERFSLILESASTNQTSMYLCASSSSGLADTKNIQYFGAGTRLSVL.

This clonotype came up many times. The chain carries TRBV21-1 and TRBJ2-3; no check of the table's D call, TRBD2, against the DNA was made. TRBV21-1 constitutes a pseudogene. The CDR3 spans 16 residues. The CDR3 region is CASSKFALDRTDTQYF. CDR3 coding DNA: TGTGCCAGCAGCAAATTCGCCCTCGACCGCACAGATACGCAGTATTTT.

Ten or more counts support this clonotype. The rearrangement uses TRBV13 and TRBJ2-4; weak D call: TRBD2 (6 bases). CDR3 length: 11 amino acids. V gave up 4 bases and J gave up 8 bases, with 6 bases separating them. Germline CDR1 PRHDT, CDR2 FYEKMQ (reference sequence). The CDR3 nucleotides are TGTGCCAGCAGCTCGGGGGACATTCAGTACTTC. It encodes CASSSGDIQYF.

This chain joins TRBV6-1 and TRBJ2-2, with TRBD2 matching over 9 bases. Per germline, CDR1 MNHNS and CDR2 SASEGT. This CDR3 has 16 residues. V lost 5 bases and J lost 5; bases outside the gene matches: 9. The CDR3 spells CASSRGIAGGTGELFF. The CDR3 bases are TGTGCCAGCAGTCGGGGAATCGCGGGAGGGACCGGGGAGCTGTTTTTT.

This clonotype has only a few counts. This chain connects TRBV11-2 to TRBJ2-5; D might be TRBD1 or TRBD2, each matching 6 bases. Trimming removed 1 base from V and 5 bases from J, with 14 bases in between. The CDR3 has 15 amino acids. From germline, CDR1 is SGHAT and CDR2 FQNNGV. The CDR3 region has the DNA TGTGCCAGCAGCTTAGTCTCCCGGGGGCAGGAGACCCAGTACTTC. As protein: CASSLVSRGQETQYF.

V and J are TRBV5-1 and TRBJ2-7; TRBD2 matches at 8 bases. CDR1 is SGHRS, CDR2 YFSETQ, per germline. The CDR3 runs 15 residues. Germline trimming cut 3 bases from V and 0 bases from J; bases unmatched to any gene: 5. Here the CDR3 DNA reads TGCGCCAGCAGCTGGACCGGGACTAGCTCCTACGAGCAGTACTTC. Amino acid sequence: CASSWTGTSSYEQYF.

This clonotype appeared a few times. The V and J genes are TRBV18 and TRBJ2-4; 11 bases line up with TRBD2. Germline CDR1 reads KGHSH; CDR2 reads LQKENI. The CDR3 runs 17 residues. With 6 bases clipped from V and 9 bases from J, the junction kept 16 bases outside the gene matches. The CDR3 DNA reads as TGTGCCAGCTCGCCGACTAGCGGGGCCACCCTGATCGGCATTCAGTACTTC. Protein product: CASSPTSGATLIGIQYF.

This clonotype was observed a few times. V gene TRBV20-1 combines with J gene TRBJ2-7; D might be TRBD2 (5 bases). The CDR3 runs 12 residues. V lost 5 bases, J lost 2 bases, and 10 bases lay in between. CDR1 is DFQATT, CDR2 SNEGSKA, per germline (reference sequence). CDR3 sequence: CSAEGVAYEQYF. The CDR3 coding sequence is TGCAGTGCTGAGGGAGTAGCCTACGAGCAGTACTTC.

This clonotype was seen repeatedly, ten times or more. The gene calls are TRBV2 and TRBJ1-3; D uncertain. Trimming took off 4 bases at V and 1 base at J, with 8 bases between the two ends. The CDR3 covers 14 residues. Germline V gene sequence: CDR1 SNHLY, CDR2 FYNNEI. The CDR3 loop reads CASSVGGSGNTIYF. For the CDR3, the DNA is TGTGCCAGCAGTGTAGGCGGATCTGGAAACACCATATATTTT.

This sequence joins TRBV5-4 and TRBJ2-1, with D maybe TRBD2 (6 bases). The CDR3 runs to 14 residues. The germline gives CDR1 SGHNT, CDR2 YYREEE (reference sequence). The V end lost 4 bases, the J end lost 7 bases, and 15 bases lay between the germline ends. The CDR3 is CASSVAPGANEQFF. The CDR3 DNA is TGTGCCAGCAGCGTCGCCCCGGGAGCTAATGAGCAGTTCTTC.

This clonotype was recorded at least ten times. The chain has TRBV10-3 and TRBJ2-5, with D tentatively TRBD2 (6 bases). The CDR3 runs 15 residues. Trimming cost V 10 bases and J 2 bases, with 20 bases left between them. Germline V gene lookup returns CDR1 ENHRY and CDR2 SYGVKD. CDR3 in amino acids: CATEERRDGQETQYF. CDR3 nucleotide sequence: TGTGCCACCGAGGAGAGGCGGGACGGGCAAGAGACCCAGTACTTC.

This clonotype occurred many times. This chain links TRBV5-1 with TRBJ2-7; no firm D call. Between the trimmed V and J ends, which lost 0 bases and 6 bases, there was a span of 7 bases. Germline assignment: CDR1 SGHRS and CDR2 YFSETQ. The CDR3 consists of 12 residues. The CDR3, as DNA: TGCGCCAGCAGCTTGGGGGAAACCGAGCAGTACTTC. Amino acid sequence: CASSLGETEQYF.

In this sample, this clonotype turned up a few times. Written as DNA, the CDR3 is TGCGCCAGCAGCCAAGTTCGGGGGGGAGGATACGAGCAGTACTTC. This translates into CASSQVRGGGYEQYF. The chain has TRBV4-1 and TRBJ2-7; 8 bases are shared with TRBD2. The CDR3 has 15 residues. CDR1 and CDR2 from the germline V gene are MGHRA and YSYEKL. Trimming removed 1 base from V and 4 bases from J; junction bases left unmatched: 6.

This clonotype has more than one count but fewer than ten. This chain connects TRBV6-6 to TRBJ2-1, with D hard to call. The germline V and J ends were trimmed by 9 bases and 8 bases, with 17 bases remaining between them. The CDR3 loop spans 13 amino acids. Germline loops: CDR1 MNHNY, CDR2 SVGAGI (reference sequence). The CDR3 nucleotides are TGTGCCAGTCACCTCCGGACCTATGATGAGCAGTTCTTC. This codes for CASHLRTYDEQFF.

This clonotype was observed at least ten times. The gene calls are TRBV4-3 and TRBJ2-2; 7 bases align to TRBD2. The V and J ends lost 3 bases and 4 bases, in that order; junction bases with no gene match: 8. CDR3 length: 16 residues. Germline CDR1 and CDR2: LGHNA and YSLEER. Here the CDR3 reads CASSQVAGSPTGELFF. CDR3 sequence (DNA): TGCGCCAGCAGCCAGGTAGCGGGCTCGCCCACCGGGGAGCTGTTTTTT.

This clonotype has ten or more counts. The chain uses TRBV10-3 and TRBJ1-6; 9 positions match TRBD1. This CDR3 region has 14 residues. Germline V gene lookup returns CDR1 ENHRY and CDR2 SYGVKD. The junction had 10 bases not matched to a gene; V was cut back by 10 bases and J by 9 bases. This CDR3 reads CATTGGDRVSPLHF. The CDR3, as DNA: TGTGCCACTACGGGGGGGGACAGGGTTTCACCCCTCCACTTT.

This clonotype was counted between two and nine times. CDR3 DNA sequence: TGTGCCAGCGAAGGGCCCCCGACCTACAATGAGCAGTTCTTC. Encoded protein: CASEGPPTYNEQFF. The V call is TRBV6-2 or TRBV6-3, the J call TRBJ2-1; no clear D. Germline V gene data show CDR1 as MNHEY and CDR2 as SVGEGT. Trimming removed 8 bases at V and 2 bases at J, with 13 bases between. This CDR3 comprises 14 residues.

In its sample, this clonotype was seen many times. This chain joins TRBV12-3 or TRBV12-4 and TRBJ2-3, with 8 bases aligning to TRBD2. The length of the CDR3 is 17 residues. Trimming cost V 3 bases and J 2 bases; bases outside gene matches: 10. The CDR3 bases are TGTGCCAGCAGTTTGTGGAGCGGGGGACTTACCACAGATACGCAGTATTTT. Translating gives CASSLWSGGLTTDTQYF.

This clonotype was seen just once. The rearrangement joins TRBV4-3 to TRBJ2-1; no reliable D call. The CDR3 is 14 amino acids. V gave up 3 bases and J gave up 5 bases, with 11 bases separating them. CDR1 and CDR2 (germline): LGHNA, YSLEER. The CDR3 loop reads CASSQGSLDNEQFF. The CDR3 nucleotides read TGCGCCAGCAGCCAGGGAAGCCTGGACAATGAGCAGTTCTTC.

A few counts support this clonotype. This sequence joins TRBV28 and TRBJ1-4; 10 nucleotides match TRBD1. Germline trimming cut 2 bases from V and 7 bases from J; bases unmatched to any gene: 7. The germline CDR1 and CDR2 sequences are MDHEN and SYDVKM. This CDR3 contains 16 residues. For the CDR3, the DNA is TGTGCCAGCAGTTTAAGGGGACAGGGGAATGTTGAAAAACTGTTTTTT. Its protein is CASSLRGQGNVEKLFF.

The chain recombines TRBV7-2 with TRBJ2-2; 7 nucleotides line up with TRBD2. Trimming cost V 6 bases and J 4 bases; bases outside gene matches: 8. This CDR3 has 15 residues. Germline-derived CDR1 and CDR2 are SGHTA and FQGNSA. The CDR3 loop reads CASSPRDYRTGELFF. As DNA, the CDR3 is TGTGCCAGCAGTCCTAGGGACTACCGCACCGGGGAGCTGTTTTTT.

This clonotype was detected only a few times. The chain links TRBV29-1 to TRBJ2-7, with 9 bases fitting TRBD1. This CDR3 comprises 15 residues. V shed 0 bases and J 2 bases; nucleotides not matched to a gene: 5. Germline CDR1 is SQVTM and CDR2 is ANQGSEA. The CDR3 loop reads CSVEEVGQGPYEQYF. The CDR3 coding sequence is TGCAGCGTTGAAGAAGTGGGACAGGGACCCTACGAGCAGTACTTC.